A selection of T cell receptor beta chains follows, all from one sample in a study of OX40 agonist ivuxolimab in advanced cancers. Here immunoSEQ multiplex PCR was the method, and the copy in TCRdb shows in-frame clones only, minus some. The sample gives roughly 27,000 clones, roughly 85% of which show up once; 45% to 60% is in the top ten. The input for sequencing was CD4+ or CD8+ T cells sorted from blood, taken in a trial of the OX40 agonist ivuxolimab. The receptors were sampled from an adult with an advanced solid tumor such as melanoma, head and neck, liver or kidney cancer. Each CDR3 is given with its conserved first and last residue.

J | V | CDR3
TRBJ2-2 | TRBV9 | CASSDHRDSLRPGELFF
TRBJ2-7 | TRBV7-2 | CASSPGGYEQYF
TRBJ2-7 | TRBV7-8 | CASSFSTGPPYEQYF
TRBJ1-2 | TRBV5-1 | CASSSRGAHGYTF
TRBJ2-7 | TRBV7-6 | CASSLGPGGSSYEQYF
TRBJ1-5 | TRBV19 | CASSATGGFSQPQHF
TRBJ2-3 | TRBV20-1 | CSTPAVVEQYF
TRBJ1-5 | TRBV6-5 | CASSYRVSNQPQHF
TRBJ1-1 | TRBV19 | CASSIRGRPSEAFF
TRBJ2-1 | TRBV5-1 | CASSLGGPGNEQFF
TRBJ2-3 | TRBV28 | CASSLQILGTQYF
TRBJ2-3 | TRBV4-1 | CASSHGLGTGTDTQYF
TRBJ1-2 | TRBV9 | CASSVHSRDANYGYTF
TRBJ2-1 | TRBV5-1 | CASSGTHGEGIWGEQFF